A selection of T cell receptor beta chains follows, all from one sample in a study of molecular identifiers for immune sequencing clone quantification. TCRdb independently ran MiXCR on the PCR reads; one entry per CDR3 protein. The repertoire has approximately 670,000 distinct CDR3 sequences, around 20% of them found once; the top ten carry 0.85%. The source material was naive CD8+ T cells from blood, with Jurkat cell RNA spiked in. The receptors originated from a human donor in good health. Some libraries in this study had Jurkat cell RNA spiked in. CDR3s include the opening cysteine and the closing phenylalanine or tryptophan. D genes are given only for firm matches. Size is stated for part of the rows, as once, few or many counts, or as a class when the clone is expanded.

len	abundance	j_gene	v_gene	d_gene	CDR3aa	CDR3nt
16	many	TRBJ1-1	TRBV7-2	TRBD1	CASSLGTGRAGTEAFF	TGTGCCAGCAGCTTAGGGACAGGGAGGGCTGGCACTGAAGCTTTCTTT
14	many	TRBJ2-7	TRBV7-9	NA	CASSLVGAVEEQYF	TGTGCCAGCAGCTTAGTAGGGGCCGTGGAGGAGCAGTACTTC
15	many	TRBJ2-2	TRBV29-1	NA	CSVEGGQRNTGELFF	TGCAGCGTTGAGGGCGGACAGAGGAACACCGGGGAGCTGTTTTTT
15	many	TRBJ1-2	TRBV13	NA	CASSLGTGSSYGYTF	TGTGCCAGCAGCTTAGGCACAGGGTCTAGTTATGGCTACACCTTC
12	NA	TRBJ2-3	TRBV2	NA	CASTDERDTQYF	TGTGCCAGTACTGATGAGCGGGATACGCAGTATTTT
15	many	TRBJ2-1	TRBV19	NA	CASSSGQRSYNEQFF	TGTGCCAGTAGTTCAGGGCAGCGGTCCTACAATGAGCAGTTCTTC
11	many	TRBJ1-1	TRBV10-3	NA	CAISENREAFF	TGTGCCATCAGTGAGAACCGAGAAGCTTTCTTT
15	many	TRBJ1-1	TRBV7-8	TRBD1	CASSATRGTGAEAFF	TGTGCCAGCAGCGCTACTAGGGGGACAGGGGCTGAAGCTTTCTTT
16	many	TRBJ1-3	TRBV7-8	NA	CASKKASPDSGNTIYF	TGTGCCAGCAAGAAGGCCAGCCCGGACTCTGGAAACACCATATATTTT
15	few	TRBJ2-7	TRBV20-1	TRBD2	CSARGRGGASDEQYF	TGCAGTGCTAGAGGGCGCGGGGGGGCCTCGGACGAGCAGTACTTC
15	many	TRBJ2-3	TRBV20-1	TRBD2	CSAQLAGGPPDTQYF	TGCAGTGCGCAGCTAGCGGGGGGGCCCCCAGATACGCAGTATTTT
14	NA	TRBJ2-7	TRBV30	NA	CAWSELWGNYEQYF	TGTGCCTGGAGCGAACTATGGGGCAACTACGAGCAGTACTTC
18	few	TRBJ2-5	TRBV6-6	TRBD1	CASRYSGQGSFRRETQYF	TGTGCCAGCAGATACTCGGGACAGGGCTCTTTTCGGAGAGAGACCCAGTACTTC
14	many	TRBJ2-3	TRBV10-2	NA	CASRMQGSTDTQYF	TGCGCCAGCAGAATGCAGGGCAGCACAGATACGCAGTATTTT
13	many	TRBJ1-1	TRBV29-1	NA	CSVEDRSGTEAFF	TGCAGCGTTGAAGATAGAAGTGGGACTGAAGCTTTCTTT
15	few	TRBJ2-7	TRBV14	NA	CASSEVPDSYYEQYF	TGTGCCAGCAGCGAAGTTCCGGACAGTTACTACGAGCAGTACTTC
14	NA	TRBJ1-1	TRBV14	NA	CASSQDPRQGEAFF	TGTGCCAGCAGCCAAGATCCACGGCAGGGAGAAGCTTTCTTT
11	many	TRBJ2-3	TRBV3-1	NA	CACASTDTQYF	TGTGCCTGTGCTAGCACAGATACGCAGTATTTT
16	many	TRBJ2-5	TRBV7-9	TRBD2	CASSLVGSSGRSAQYF	TGTGCCAGCAGCTTAGTCGGGTCTAGCGGTCGGTCGGCCCAGTACTTC
14	few	TRBJ1-6	TRBV28	NA	CATSRGSNNSPLHF	TGTGCCACCTCTAGGGGTTCTAATAATTCACCCCTCCACTTT
17	once	TRBJ2-7	TRBV4-3	TRBD2	CASSPGTSGDTNYEQYF	TGCGCCAGCAGCCCGGGGACTAGCGGGGATACAAACTACGAGCAGTACTTC
14	once	TRBJ2-7	TRBV27	TRBD1	CTSSAGTASYEQYF	TGTACCAGCAGTGCCGGGACAGCCTCCTACGAGCAGTACTTC
15	many	TRBJ2-7	TRBV4-3	TRBD1	CASSQGGQGPYEQYF	TGCGCCAGCAGCCAAGGGGGACAGGGGCCCTACGAGCAGTACTTC
16	many	TRBJ2-2	TRBV6-5	NA	CASSRPGTPNTGELFF	TGTGCCAGCAGTCGGCCCGGGACACCGAACACCGGGGAGCTGTTTTTT
14	few	TRBJ1-2	TRBV7-9	NA	CASSLLDLNYGYTF	TGTGCCAGCAGCTTACTCGATCTGAACTATGGCTACACCTTC
19	NA	TRBJ2-3	TRBV19	TRBD1	CASSIGRGRFRVGTDTQYF	TGTGCCAGTAGTATTGGAAGGGGGCGCTTCAGGGTTGGCACAGATACGCAGTATTTT
15	many	TRBJ2-2	TRBV23-1	TRBD1	CASSQSDRGTGELFF	TGCGCCAGCAGTCAATCGGACAGGGGCACCGGGGAGCTGTTTTTT
13	few	TRBJ2-7	TRBV30	NA	CAWNVGLSYEQYF	TGTGCCTGGAATGTAGGCCTCTCCTACGAGCAGTACTTC
14	many	TRBJ1-5	TRBV19	TRBD1	CASSSLQGVQPQHF	TGTGCCAGTAGTTCTTTGCAGGGGGTTCAGCCCCAGCATTTT
14	few	TRBJ2-7	TRBV7-9	NA	CASSPPNREYEQYF	TGTGCCAGCAGCCCCCCGAACAGGGAATACGAGCAGTACTTC
16	NA	TRBJ2-5	TRBV27	TRBD2	CASSPLTSGGAQTQYF	TGTGCCAGCAGTCCGCTGACTAGCGGGGGGGCTCAGACCCAGTACTTC
11	many	TRBJ2-7	TRBV6-2/TRBV6-3	NA	CAITGGAEQYF	TGTGCCATAACGGGCGGGGCCGAGCAGTACTTC
16	NA	TRBJ2-1	TRBV5-6	TRBD1	CASSSWTGGSYNEQFF	TGTGCCAGCAGCTCATGGACAGGGGGCTCCTACAATGAGCAGTTCTTC
12	many	TRBJ2-1	TRBV29-1	TRBD2	CSVDSGSGEQFF	TGCAGCGTTGACAGCGGGAGTGGTGAGCAGTTCTTC
16	many	TRBJ2-7	TRBV5-6	TRBD2	CASSLVGGRVTREQYF	TGTGCCAGCAGCTTGGTCGGCGGGAGGGTTACGCGCGAGCAGTACTTC
16	many	TRBJ2-1	TRBV7-9	TRBD2	CASSTLAGGWDNEQFF	TGTGCCAGCAGCACGCTAGCGGGAGGTTGGGACAATGAGCAGTTCTTC
13	few	TRBJ2-2	TRBV29-1	NA	CCVGGTNTGELFF	TGCTGCGTTGGGGGGACGAACACCGGGGAGCTGTTTTTT
15	many	TRBJ1-4	TRBV28	NA	CASSFLFATNEKLFF	TGTGCCAGCAGTTTTTTGTTCGCAACTAATGAAAAACTGTTTTTT
16	NA	TRBJ2-7	TRBV7-9	TRBD1	CASSLVFRDRVDEQYF	TGTGCCAGCAGCTTAGTCTTTCGAGACAGGGTAGACGAGCAGTACTTC
15	many	TRBJ2-4	TRBV6-2/TRBV6-3	TRBD2	CASSYTASGNSIQYF	TGTGCCAGCAGTTACACGGCTAGCGGGAATTCCATTCAGTACTTC
14	few	TRBJ2-3	TRBV10-3	NA	CAISESVAIDTQYF	TGTGCCATCAGTGAGTCTGTAGCGATAGATACGCAGTATTTT
11	NA	TRBJ1-1	TRBV12-3/TRBV12-4	NA	CASSVAPEAFF	TGTGCCAGCTCGGTAGCTCCTGAAGCTTTCTTT
15	NA	TRBJ2-1	TRBV13	TRBD1	CASSPIGQGADEQFF	TGTGCCAGCAGCCCCATTGGACAGGGGGCAGATGAGCAGTTCTTC
13	many	TRBJ1-5	TRBV7-9	NA	CAVDQGGYQPQHF	TGTGCCGTTGACCAGGGCGGCTATCAGCCCCAGCATTTT
14	many	TRBJ2-7	TRBV3-1	NA	CASSPGQFPGEQYF	TGTGCCAGCAGCCCCGGGCAGTTCCCTGGAGAGCAGTACTTC
15	NA	TRBJ2-7	TRBV3-1	NA	CASSQDWVRLYEQYF	TGTGCCAGCAGCCAAGATTGGGTCAGACTCTACGAGCAGTACTTC
14	few	TRBJ2-7	TRBV2	TRBD2	CASRGDSGSYEQYF	TGTGCCAGCAGAGGCGATAGCGGGAGCTACGAGCAGTACTTC
14	few	TRBJ1-6	TRBV7-6	NA	CASSLGAGGSPLHF	TGTGCCAGCAGCTTAGGCGCAGGAGGTTCACCCCTCCACTTT
14	many	TRBJ1-5	TRBV24-1	TRBD1	CATSDGDSNQPQHF	TGTGCCACCAGTGATGGGGACAGTAATCAGCCCCAGCATTTT
15	once	TRBJ2-2	TRBV25-1	NA	CACGAPSTNTGELFF	TGTGCCTGCGGGGCCCCTAGCACGAACACCGGGGAGCTGTTTTTT
13	few	TRBJ1-2	TRBV12-3/TRBV12-4	NA	CASTSGSLEGYTF	TGTGCCAGCACCTCTGGGTCCCTTGAGGGCTACACCTTC
12	many	TRBJ2-5	TRBV29-1	TRBD1	CSVGDRVETQYF	TGCAGCGTAGGGGACAGGGTTGAGACCCAGTACTTC
16	many	TRBJ2-7	TRBV7-6	TRBD1	CASSSSGQGAVYEQYF	TGTGCCAGCAGCTCCTCGGGACAGGGGGCTGTCTACGAGCAGTACTTC
15	many	TRBJ2-2	TRBV9	NA	CASSPRDRNTGELFF	TGTGCCAGCAGCCCGCGGGACAGGAACACCGGGGAGCTGTTTTTT